This T cell receptor beta chain is from a study of T cell responses to AZD1222 COVID-19 vaccine. This table comes from immunoSEQ multiplex PCR, and its TCRdb copy is limited to in-frame clones, with some not included. The sample includes 200,000 to 250,000 clones, around 94% of them seen just once. General study points: Most donors were white British, females outnumbered males, and clonal diversity was possibly underestimated. Without day 14 samples, only post-peak T cell repertoires were studied. Regions 160-218 and 743-854 held dominance among vaccine-associated CD4 TCRs, which spanned spike.

V lost 4 bases, J lost 0 bases, and 10 bases lay in between. The CDR3 has 15 amino acids. Germline CDR1 reads SGHTA; CDR2 reads FQGTGA. As concerns this clone: Its specificity is not known.

This receptor was taken from an adult who received the MenACWY meningococcal vaccine as a control. Specimen: peripheral blood, collected 28 days after the second dose of the MenACWY control vaccine. The J gene is TRBJ2-1, the V gene TRBV7-3; D unclear. CDR3: CASSSTRSSYNEQFF. Here the CDR3 DNA reads TGTGCCAGCAGCTCTACTCGAAGCTCCTACAATGAGCAGTTCTTC.